These 15 T cell receptor beta chains were sequenced from one sample in a study of T cell clonality in common variable immunodeficiency. Assay: immunoSEQ multiplex PCR; the TCRdb copy retains only in-frame clones and omits some. The sample is made up of some 50,000 clones, none counted only once. The material sequenced was peripheral blood mononuclear cells. These receptors all stem from a person aged 18 to 70 in good health.

This clone was detected ten times or more. The read ends 3 residues shy of where the CDR3 ends; the end is completed using the germline J gene. The V gene is TRBV20-1, the J gene TRBJ2-5, with D possibly matching TRBD2 (5 bases). Germline assignment: CDR1 DFQATT and CDR2 SNEGSKA (reference sequence). CDR3 length: 15 amino acids. V was shortened by 6 bases and J by 2 bases, with 19 bases between the two germline ends. The sequenced part of the CDR3 DNA is TGCAGTGCCGGGCGGGCGGCTAGCAAACAAGAGACC. It codes for CSAGRAASKQET. The entire CDR3 protein is CSAGRAASKQETQYF.

This clone was recorded at least ten times. The CDR3 end is not reached by the read, which stops 3 residues before it; the germline J gene fills it in. The V and J genes are TRBV10-3 and TRBJ2-3; weak D call: TRBD1 (6 bases). This CDR3 contains 15 residues. CDR1 and CDR2 (germline): ENHRY, SYGVKD. V was pared by 5 bases and J by 8 bases, with 20 bases between. CDR3 loop: CAISPGHLLKVTQYF. CDR3 DNA, as far as it was read: TGTGCCATCAGTCCGGGACACCTCCTTAAGGTTACG.

To note about this clone: The CDR3 goes on 3 residues after the read ends, and that part is filled in from the germline J gene. This chain links TRBV30 with TRBJ1-2; D may be TRBD1 (5 bases). The germline V gene has CDR1 GTSNPN and CDR2 SVGIG (reference sequence). CDR3 length equals 13 residues. The CDR3 sequence is CASTSGGEGDYTF. The sequenced CDR3 bases are TGTGCCTCCACTAGCGGGGGGGAGGGTGAC. Drawing the rest from reference TRBV30 and TRBJ1-2, the complete variable domain is SQTIHQWPATLVQPVGSPLSLECTVEGTSNPNLYWYRQAAGRGLQLLFYSVGIGQISSEVPQNLSASRPQDRQFILSSKKLLLSDSGFYLCASTSGGEGDYTFGSGTRLTVV.

This clone was found a few times. Read sequence stops 3 residues before the CDR3 end, and the germline J gene provides the missing end. V gene TRBV6-1 combines with J gene TRBJ2-3, with D maybe TRBD2 (6 bases). This CDR3 region has 14 residues. CDR1 and CDR2 (germline): MNHNS, SASEGT. The CDR3: CASSGSEGNQPQYF. The DNA read from the CDR3 is TGTGCCAGCAGTGGGTCGGAGGGCAATCAGCCG.

The table lists this clone with many counts. The read comes to an end 3 residues before the CDR3 does, leaving the germline J gene to fill in the end. The V and J genes are TRBV7-2 and TRBJ2-1; 7 bases match TRBD1. This CDR3 is built from 15 residues. Germline CDR1 is SGHTA and CDR2 is FQGNSA. The junction had 7 bases not matched to a gene; V was cut back by 5 bases and J by 3 bases. Here the CDR3 reads CASSQTGQSYNEQFF. CDR3 DNA, as far as it was read: TGTGCCAGCAGCCAAACGGGACAGAGCTACAATGAG. Looking up the rest from reference TRBV7-2 and TRBJ2-1 gives the full variable domain: GAGVSQSPSNKVTEKGKDVELRCDPISGHTALYWYRQSLGQGLEFLIYFQGNSAPDKSGLPSDRFSAERTGGSVSTLTIQRTQQEDSAVYLCASSQTGQSYNEQFFGPGTRLTVL.

This clone came up many times. The sequence runs out 3 residues before the end of the CDR3; the remainder is reconstructed from the germline J gene. This chain connects TRBV7-9 to TRBJ2-7, with a weak D call TRBD2 (6 bases). The CDR3 loop spans 12 amino acids. V was pared by 4 bases and J by 6 bases, with 10 bases between. CDR1 is SEHNR and CDR2 is FQNEAQ in the germline V gene (reference sequence). The sequenced CDR3 bases are TGTGCCAGCAGCTCGGACGGGGGCGAG. This sequence encodes CASSSDGGE. The whole CDR3 protein reads CASSSDGGEQYF.

This clone has a count of ten or more. One end of the junction is discordant with germline, which a read error may explain. The read ends 3 residues early relative to the CDR3; the germline J gene fills the gap. The chain links TRBV28 to TRBJ2-2, with 13 bases matching TRBD2. The CDR3 is 17 amino acids. The V gene's germline CDR1 is MDHEN and CDR2 SYDVKM. This CDR3 reads CASSSGLAGWDTGGLFF. The CDR3 DNA, read in part, is TGTGCCAGCAGTTCGGGACTAGCGGGGTGGGACACCGGGGGG.

In this sample, this clone turned up many times. The CDR3 sequence: CASSQAGVGANEKLFF. The CDR3 bases that were read are TGTGCCAGCAGCCAAGCAGGGGTAGGGGCGAACGAAAAA. The V call is TRBV4-2, the J call TRBJ1-4, with TRBD1 as a possible D gene (6 bases). The read is 3 residues too short to cover the CDR3 end, so that end is filled in from the germline J gene. Between the trimmed V and J ends, which lost 1 base and 8 bases, there was a span of 17 bases. Germline V lookup: CDR1 LGHNA, CDR2 YNFKEQ. The CDR3 spans 16 residues.

This clone was found many times. The CDR3 sequence is CASRRPGSRNQPQHF. Incomplete CDR3 DNA: TGTGCCAGCAGAAGACCAGGGAGCCGCAATCAGCCC. This rearrangement joins TRBV2 to TRBJ1-5, with a tentative D call TRBD1 (5 bases). Coverage ceases 3 residues before the CDR3 finishes, and the germline J gene fills in the end. The CDR3 consists of 15 residues. The V end lost 6 bases, the J end lost 2 bases, and 14 bases lay between the germline ends. Germline CDR1 reads SNHLY; CDR2 reads FYNNEI.

This clone was recorded at least ten times. The sequence runs out 3 residues before the end of the CDR3; the remainder is reconstructed from the germline J gene. The chain is built from TRBV20-1 and TRBJ2-7, with 8 bases that match TRBD1. CDR1 is DFQATT, CDR2 SNEGSKA, per germline (reference sequence). This CDR3 is built from 14 residues. Trimming took 5 bases from V and 6 from J; bases not matched to a gene: 12. The CDR3 reads CSAFRAGGEGEQYF. Incomplete CDR3 DNA: TGCAGTGCTTTCCGGGCAGGGGGCGAAGGCGAG.

This clone was observed many times. The read gets to within 3 residues of the CDR3 end, and the germline J gene fills in the rest. V gene TRBV20-1 combines with J gene TRBJ2-3; 11 nucleotides agree with TRBD2. The CDR3 has 15 amino acids. Germline assignment: CDR1 DFQATT and CDR2 SNEGSKA (reference sequence). CDR3 DNA (partial): TGCAGTGCCGAAATGCTAGCGGGGGGTTCGGAGACG. Protein product: CSAEMLAGGSET. The complete CDR3 protein is CSAEMLAGGSETQYF.

This clone was observed at least ten times. The CDR3 goes on 3 residues after the read ends, and that part is filled in from the germline J gene. The rearrangement links TRBV10-2 to TRBJ2-7; 8 nucleotides line up with TRBD1. The germline V gene encodes CDR1 WSHSY and CDR2 SAAADI. CDR3 length: 15 amino acids. V lost 0 bases and J lost 3; bases outside the gene matches: 4. The CDR3 bases that were read are TGCGCCAGCAGTGAGTCGAACAGGGGGAACTACGAG. Translated: CASSESNRGNYE. The whole CDR3 reads CASSESNRGNYEQYF.

This clone was observed a handful of times. The CDR3 end is not reached by the read, which stops 3 residues before it; the germline J gene fills it in. This chain uses TRBV10-2 with TRBJ2-3; 11 positions agree with TRBD2. This CDR3 contains 17 residues. From germline, CDR1 is WSHSY and CDR2 SAAADI. V gave up 4 bases and J gave up 0 bases; unmatched junction bases: 6. CDR3 DNA, as far as it was read: TGCGCCAGCAGTGGCAGCACTAGCGGGGGAAGCACAGATACG. This gives the protein CASSGSTSGGSTDT. The full CDR3 protein reads CASSGSTSGGSTDTQYF.

This clone was seen many times. The read ends 3 residues before the CDR3 terminus; that terminus is restored from the germline J gene. The chain is built from TRBV12-3 or TRBV12-4 and TRBJ2-5; D gene unclear. V shed 4 bases and J shed 1 base, with 7 bases lying between them. This CDR3 contains 13 residues. The sequenced CDR3 bases are TGTGCCAGCAGTTACCCGGGCCAAGAGACC. Protein product: CASSYPGQET. The whole CDR3 reads CASSYPGQETQYF.

This clone was detected many times. The sequenced CDR3 bases are TGTGCCAGCAGTCAGGCTTACGAG. Amino acids: CASSQAYE. The CDR3 in full is CASSQAYEQYF. The rearrangement links TRBV6-2 or TRBV6-3 to TRBJ2-7, with D hard to call. Read data end 3 residues before the CDR3 end; the end is taken from the germline J gene. The length of the CDR3 is 11 residues. Trimming pared 5 bases from V and 4 bases from J, leaving 6 bases between. Germline V gene sequence: CDR1 MNHEY, CDR2 SVGEGT.